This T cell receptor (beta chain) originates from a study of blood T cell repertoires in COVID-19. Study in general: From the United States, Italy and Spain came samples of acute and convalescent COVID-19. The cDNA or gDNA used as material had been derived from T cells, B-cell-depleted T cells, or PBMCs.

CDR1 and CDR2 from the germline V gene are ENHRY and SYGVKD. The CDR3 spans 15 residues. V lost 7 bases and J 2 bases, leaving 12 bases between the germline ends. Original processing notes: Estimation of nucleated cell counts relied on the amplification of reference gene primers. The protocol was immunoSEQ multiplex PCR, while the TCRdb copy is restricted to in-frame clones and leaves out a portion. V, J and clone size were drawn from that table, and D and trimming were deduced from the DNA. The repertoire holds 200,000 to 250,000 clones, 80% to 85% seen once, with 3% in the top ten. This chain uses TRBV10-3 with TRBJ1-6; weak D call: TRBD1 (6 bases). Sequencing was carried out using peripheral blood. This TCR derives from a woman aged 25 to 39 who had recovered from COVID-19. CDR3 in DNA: TGTGCCATCACCTCAGGACAGCCCTATAATTCACCCCTCCACTTT. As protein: CAITSGQPYNSPLHF.